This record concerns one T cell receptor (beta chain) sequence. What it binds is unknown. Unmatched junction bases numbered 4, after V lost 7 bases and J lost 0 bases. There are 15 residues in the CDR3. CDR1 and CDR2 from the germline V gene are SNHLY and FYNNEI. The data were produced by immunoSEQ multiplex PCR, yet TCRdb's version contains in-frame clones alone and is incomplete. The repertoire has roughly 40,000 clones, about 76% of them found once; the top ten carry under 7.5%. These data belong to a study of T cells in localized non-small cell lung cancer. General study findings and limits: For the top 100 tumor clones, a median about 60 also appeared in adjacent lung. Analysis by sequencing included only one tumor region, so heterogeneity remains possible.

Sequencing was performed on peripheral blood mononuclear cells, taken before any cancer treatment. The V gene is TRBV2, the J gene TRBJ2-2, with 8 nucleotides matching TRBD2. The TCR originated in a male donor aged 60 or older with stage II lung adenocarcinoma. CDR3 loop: CASTGGRSNTGELFF. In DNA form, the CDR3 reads TGTGCCAGCACCGGCGGGAGGTCGAACACCGGGGAGCTGTTTTTT.